The 30 T cell receptor beta chains presented below share a single source sample, sequenced in a study of blood T cell repertoires in COVID-19. The table came from immunoSEQ multiplex PCR; TCRdb's copy has only in-frame clones and leaves some out. The sample lists roughly 77,000 clones; about 90% were seen once. What was sequenced was peripheral blood. The origin of the receptors is a woman at least 80 years old with active COVID-19.

The CDR3 nucleotides are TGTGCCAGCAGCTTAGCGACTAGCGGGAGCACAGATACGCAGTATTTT. This sequence encodes CASSLATSGSTDTQYF. The chain has TRBV7-8 and TRBJ2-3, with 10 bases lining up with TRBD2. Germline V gene data show CDR1 as SGHVS and CDR2 as FQNEAQ. The CDR3 is 16 residues long. V lost 0 bases, J lost 0 bases, and 0 bases stayed unmatched.

This chain uses TRBV7-9 with TRBJ2-2; possibly TRBD1 for D (5 bases). CDR1 and CDR2 (germline): SEHNR, FQNEAQ (reference sequence). Trimming cost V 6 bases and J 6 bases, with 8 bases left between them. The CDR3 is 12 residues long. The DNA of the CDR3 is TGTGCCAGCAGGAAAGGGGCCGGGGAGCTGTTTTTT. It yields the protein CASRKGAGELFF.

The chain couples TRBV7-2 to TRBJ2-5, with D possibly matching TRBD2 (7 bases). The CDR3 extends over 14 amino acids. Per germline, CDR1 SGHTA and CDR2 FQGNSA. V lost 5 bases and J lost 5, with 15 bases in between. The CDR3 DNA follows: TGTGCCAGCAGCCGTACCGGGGGGCGGGAGACCCAGTACTTC. This translates into CASSRTGGRETQYF.

The V gene is TRBV7-2, the J gene TRBJ1-3, with a tentative D call TRBD1 (6 bases). Germline CDR1 and CDR2: SGHTA and FQGNSA. The CDR3 is 15 amino acids. Trimming left V 7 bases short and J 0 bases short, with 13 bases between. The CDR3 spells CASTSLQGSGNTIYF. CDR3 sequence (DNA): TGTGCCAGCACCTCATTACAGGGCTCTGGAAACACCATATATTTT.

This rearrangement joins TRBV28 to TRBJ2-2; perhaps TRBD2 as D (5 bases). This CDR3 is built from 15 residues. Looked up from germline, CDR1 is MDHEN and CDR2 is SYDVKM. Trimming removed 7 bases at V and 1 base at J, with 13 bases between. CDR3 sequence (DNA): TGTGCCAGCAACCCTGTCCGGGAGAACACCGGGGAGCTGTTTTTT. Translation: CASNPVRENTGELFF.

J is TRBJ2-3 and V is TRBV10-3, with D possibly TRBD2 on 6 matching bases. The CDR3 has 12 amino acids. Germline assignment: CDR1 ENHRY and CDR2 SYGVKD. The DNA of the CDR3 is TGTGTGGAGGAGGGTAGCCTCAGAACGCAGTATTTT. Translated: CVEEGSLRTQYF.

The rearrangement links TRBV14 to TRBJ1-6; D uncertain. CDR1 is SGHDN, CDR2 FVKESK, per germline. The CDR3 consists of 13 residues. V was shortened by 4 bases and J by 6 bases, with 7 bases between the two germline ends. CDR3 sequence reads: CASSPGFNSPLHF. CDR3 bases: TGTGCCAGCAGCCCGGGGTTTAATTCACCCCTCCACTTT.

The chain couples TRBV18 to TRBJ2-3, with D possibly TRBD1 on 5 matching bases. The CDR3 is made up of 15 amino acids. The V gene lost 3 bases and the J gene lost 1 base, with 11 bases spanning the gap. Germline V gene data show CDR1 as KGHSH and CDR2 as LQKENI. As DNA, the CDR3 is TGTGCCAGCTCACCCCAGGGCGCAGGCACAGATACGCAGTATTTT. As protein: CASSPQGAGTDTQYF.

V gene TRBV9 combines with J gene TRBJ2-7; 7 nucleotides line up with TRBD1. The CDR3 is made up of 13 amino acids. Trimming removed 4 bases from V and 5 bases from J; junction bases left unmatched: 6. CDR1 and CDR2 (germline): SGDLS, YYNGEE. The CDR3: CASSIGTVDEQYF. In DNA form, the CDR3 reads TGTGCCAGCAGCATCGGGACAGTGGACGAGCAGTACTTC.

The V gene is TRBV5-1, the J gene TRBJ2-7, with 7 bases fitting TRBD1. CDR3 length equals 12 residues. From germline, CDR1 is SGHRS and CDR2 YFSETQ. J lost 5 bases, V lost 7 bases, and 6 bases had no gene match. This chain's CDR3 is CASGQTGHEQYF. The DNA for the CDR3 is TGCGCCAGCGGCCAGACAGGGCACGAGCAGTACTTC.

This chain links TRBV11-2 with TRBJ2-3, with 10 bases that match TRBD2. CDR1 SGHAT and CDR2 FQNNGV come from the germline V gene. The trim removed 4 bases at V and 2 bases at J, leaving 3 bases unmatched. This CDR3 has 15 amino acids. This CDR3 is CASSSGLANTDTQYF. The CDR3 nucleotides read TGTGCCAGCAGCTCGGGACTAGCGAACACAGATACGCAGTATTTT.

The chain links TRBV2 to TRBJ1-5, with D perhaps TRBD1 (6 bases). The V gene's germline CDR1 is SNHLY and CDR2 FYNNEI. V was pared by 6 bases and J by 3 bases, with 12 bases between. The CDR3 has 14 amino acids. The CDR3: CASSQTGINQPQHF. CDR3 coding DNA: TGTGCCAGCAGCCAGACAGGAATCAATCAGCCCCAGCATTTT.

CDR3 sequence: CASSPALAARTDTQYF. CDR3 sequence (DNA): TGTGCCAGCAGCCCCGCCCTAGCGGCCCGCACAGATACGCAGTATTTT. The chain has TRBV7-9 and TRBJ2-3, with 7 nucleotides matching TRBD2. The V and J ends lost 5 bases and 1 base, in that order; junction bases with no gene match: 9. CDR1 is SEHNR and CDR2 is FQNEAQ in the germline V gene (reference sequence). CDR3 length equals 16 residues.

The rearrangement joins TRBV19 to TRBJ2-1, with TRBD2 matching over 7 bases. The CDR3 loop spans 14 amino acids. J was trimmed by 8 bases and V by 0 bases; bases with no gene match: 4. Germline CDR1 is LNHDA and CDR2 is SQIVND (reference sequence). This CDR3 reads CASSIELASHEQFF. In DNA form, the CDR3 reads TGTGCCAGTAGTATAGAACTAGCGAGCCATGAGCAGTTCTTC. The full variable domain, in which reference TRBV19 and TRBJ2-1 provide the parts outside the CDR3, is DGGITQSPKYLFRKEGQNVTLSCEQNLNHDAMYWYRQDPGQGLRLIYYSQIVNDFQKGDIAEGYSVSREKKESFPLTVTSAQKNPTAFYLCASSIELASHEQFFGPGTRLTVL.

The chain links TRBV7-2 to TRBJ1-2; D gene uncertain. Trimming stripped 1 base from V and 7 bases from J, with 16 bases between. The CDR3 consists of 15 residues. CDR1 SGHTA and CDR2 FQGNSA come from the germline V gene. CDR3: CASSLVSATRGGYTF. The CDR3 nucleotides are TGTGCCAGCAGCTTAGTATCGGCTACCCGGGGTGGCTACACCTTC.

The rearrangement links TRBV9 to TRBJ2-7; 7 bases map to TRBD2. Losses at the gene ends were 3 bases for V and 6 bases for J; bases not matched to a gene: 12. The germline CDR1 and CDR2 sequences are SGDLS and YYNGEE. The CDR3 covers 15 residues. The CDR3 is CASSAPGLRASEQYF. CDR3 nucleotides: TGTGCCAGCAGCGCTCCGGGACTAAGGGCGTCCGAGCAGTACTTC.

V and J are TRBV18 and TRBJ2-5, with 9 bases identical to TRBD1. Germline V gene sequence: CDR1 KGHSH, CDR2 LQKENI. This CDR3 is 14 amino acids long. V dropped 5 bases and J dropped 8; count of bases not matched to a gene: 9. Here the CDR3 reads CASSATGGEGTQYF. CDR3 nucleotide sequence: TGTGCCAGCTCAGCTACAGGGGGCGAGGGAACCCAGTACTTC.

The chain recombines TRBV28 with TRBJ2-1, with D maybe TRBD2 (5 bases). Trimming shortened V by 5 bases and J by 6 bases, and 11 bases separated the two germline ends. The CDR3 runs to 13 residues. The germline V gene has CDR1 MDHEN and CDR2 SYDVKM. In nucleotides, the CDR3 is TGTGCCAGCAGTGTAGGACGGGGCAATGAGCAGTTCTTC. Translated, it gives CASSVGRGNEQFF. The entire variable domain, with the rest obtained from reference TRBV28 and TRBJ2-1, is as follows: DVKVTQSSRYLVKRTGEKVFLECVQDMDHENMFWYRQDPGLGLRLIYFSYDVKMKEKGDIPEGYSVSREKKERFSLILESASTNQTSMYLCASSVGRGNEQFFGPGTRLTVL.

This rearrangement joins TRBV28 to TRBJ1-5, with unresolved D. The CDR3 length is 13 residues. CDR1 is MDHEN, CDR2 SYDVKM, per germline. V dropped 1 base and J dropped 9 bases, with 10 bases sitting between them. This chain's CDR3 is CASSLLGAWPQHF. As DNA, the CDR3 is TGTGCCAGCAGTTTATTGGGCGCCTGGCCCCAGCATTTT.

This clone has only one observation. The chain recombines TRBV2 with TRBJ2-7; D remains unclear. Looked up from germline, CDR1 is SNHLY and CDR2 is FYNNEI. The V and J ends lost 3 bases and 5 bases respectively, with 11 bases between them. This CDR3 is built from 13 residues. CDR3 protein: CASSDWQVDEQYF. In DNA, the CDR3 is TGTGCCAGCAGTGATTGGCAGGTCGACGAGCAGTACTTC. Drawing the rest from reference TRBV2 and TRBJ2-7, the complete variable domain is EPEVTQTPSHQVTQMGQEVILRCVPISNHLYFYWYRQILGQKVEFLVSFYNNEISEKSEIFDDQFSVERPDGSNFTLKIRSTKLEDSAMYFCASSDWQVDEQYFGPGTRLTVT.

The chain couples TRBV7-3 to TRBJ2-2, with TRBD1 as a possible D gene (5 bases). The CDR3 runs 14 residues. Per germline, CDR1 SGHTA and CDR2 FQGTGA. V lost 4 bases and J 3 bases, leaving 9 bases between the germline ends. CDR3 sequence (DNA): TGTGCCAGCAGCTCTCAGGGCTACACCGGGGAGCTGTTTTTT. It encodes CASSSQGYTGELFF.

The chain employs TRBV4-2 and TRBJ1-4; D may be TRBD1 (5 bases). The CDR3 has 16 amino acids. Between the trimmed V and J ends, which lost 0 bases and 5 bases, there was a span of 13 bases. Germline assignment: CDR1 LGHNA and CDR2 YNFKEQ. Here the CDR3 DNA reads TGTGCCAGCAGCCAAGATGGGGCGGGAGGGAATGAAAAACTGTTTTTT. Translation gives CASSQDGAGGNEKLFF.

V gene TRBV15 combines with J gene TRBJ1-5, with 7 positions matching TRBD1. Germline V lookup: CDR1 LNHNV, CDR2 YYDKDF (reference sequence). Germline trimming cut 8 bases from V and 0 bases from J; bases unmatched to any gene: 7. This CDR3 spans 15 amino acids. CDR3 in amino acids: CATSYDRVSNQPQHF. CDR3 coding DNA: TGTGCCACCTCCTACGACAGGGTTAGCAATCAGCCCCAGCATTTT.

The chain couples TRBV3-1 (or the pseudogene TRBV3-2) to TRBJ1-2; D is possibly TRBD1 (6 bases). This CDR3 is built from 15 residues. The V gene lost 5 bases and the J gene lost 6 bases, with 19 bases spanning the gap. The germline CDR1 and CDR2 sequences are LGHDT and YNNKEL (reference sequence). The CDR3 DNA sequence: TGTGCCAGCAGCTCCCCGGGGGGCGGTATAGATGGCTACACCTTC. Amino acid sequence: CASSSPGGGIDGYTF.

The gene calls are TRBV6-6 and TRBJ1-1; the D is unclear. The CDR3 contains 10 residues. Trimming left V 10 bases short and J 3 bases short, with 6 bases between. Germline CDR1 MNHNY, CDR2 SVGAGI (reference sequence). CDR3 in amino acids: CAIGDTEAFF. The CDR3 DNA reads TGTGCCATCGGGGACACTGAAGCTTTCTTT.

V gene TRBV7-2 combines with J gene TRBJ2-1, with TRBD2 as a possible D gene (6 bases). Trimming shortened V by 5 bases and J by 12 bases, and 17 bases separated the two germline ends. The germline CDR1 and CDR2 sequences are SGHTA and FQGNSA. The CDR3 sequence is 13 residues long. This CDR3 reads CASSAGTPWRQFF. In DNA, the CDR3 is TGTGCCAGCAGCGCTGGGACTCCTTGGCGGCAGTTCTTC.

CDR3 in DNA: TGTGCCTGGAGTCTGGACAGGGGGCTACGGAACACCATATATTTT. Amino acids: CAWSLDRGLRNTIYF. The chain combines TRBV30 with TRBJ1-3; 11 positions match TRBD1. V shed 2 bases, J shed 7 bases, and the junction held 7 bases outside the gene matches. The CDR3 consists of 15 residues. From germline, CDR1 is GTSNPN and CDR2 SVGIG (reference sequence).

This CDR3 reads CASSLVSGAPIPYEQYF. In DNA, the CDR3 is TGTGCCAGCAGCCTCGTATCGGGAGCCCCGATACCCTACGAGCAGTACTTC. The V call is TRBV3-1 (or the pseudogene TRBV3-2), the J call TRBJ2-7; tentative D call: TRBD2 (6 bases). The V gene lost 4 bases and the J gene lost 2 bases, with 21 bases spanning the gap. The CDR3 runs to 17 residues. Germline lookup yields CDR1 LGHDT and CDR2 YNNKEL (reference sequence).

The chain has TRBV6-5 and TRBJ1-1; unclear D gene. The germline CDR1 and CDR2 sequences are MNHEY and SVGAGI. V was clipped by 7 bases and J by 1 base, with 13 bases between them. The CDR3 sequence is 14 residues long. The CDR3 reads CASTDQGRNTEAFF. For the CDR3, the DNA is TGTGCCAGCACCGACCAAGGGAGGAACACTGAAGCTTTCTTT.

This chain connects TRBV12-3 or TRBV12-4 to TRBJ1-1, with D maybe TRBD1 (6 bases). V lost 5 bases to trimming and J lost 4 bases, with 11 bases between them. The CDR3 covers 13 residues. CDR3 region: CASSLGGPTEAFF. As DNA, the CDR3 is TGTGCCAGCAGTCTCGGGGGGCCCACTGAAGCTTTCTTT.